These 15 T cell receptor beta chains originate from one sample sequenced in a study of cytomegalovirus exposure and HLA in healthy donors. The PCR was carried out with 60 Vbeta primers and 13 Jbeta primers. Sequencing used immunoSEQ multiplex PCR; TCRdb keeps in-frame clones, though not all of them. Here the sample spans 100,000 to 150,000 clones, 60% to 75% being singletons. The specimen was PBMCs. The source is a woman aged 45-60 years in good health and CMV-seropositive.

This rearrangement joins TRBV5-8 to TRBJ2-5; D is perhaps TRBD2 (6 bases). The CDR3 runs to 14 residues. Per germline, CDR1 SGHTS and CDR2 YDEGEE. With 4 bases removed from V and 5 bases from J, the gap between germline ends came to 15 bases. The CDR3 protein is CASSIWGGKETQYF. The CDR3 DNA follows: TGTGCCAGCAGCATTTGGGGAGGAAAGGAGACCCAGTACTTC.

The table lists this clone with a few counts. The chain is built from TRBV5-6 and TRBJ1-4, with TRBD1 identical over 7 bases. J was trimmed by 8 bases and V by 1 base; bases with no gene match: 5. The length of the CDR3 is 14 residues. Germline-derived CDR1 and CDR2 are SGHDT and YYEEEE. The CDR3 is CASSLKGAGEKLFF. The CDR3 nucleotides read TGTGCCAGCAGCTTGAAGGGGGCTGGGGAAAAACTGTTTTTT.

The chain joins TRBV7-2 to TRBJ2-7, with TRBD2 as a possible D gene (5 bases). The CDR3 sequence is 14 residues long. V gave up 5 bases and J gave up 3 bases, with 14 bases separating them. Germline CDR1 reads SGHTA; CDR2 reads FQGNSA. The CDR3: CASSPGGRIYEQYF. CDR3 DNA: TGTGCCAGCAGCCCCGGAGGTCGGATCTACGAGCAGTACTTC.

The chain combines TRBV6-1 with TRBJ1-4; TRBD1 is a possible D gene (5 bases). V was clipped by 6 bases and J by 7 bases, with 12 bases between them. CDR1 is MNHNS and CDR2 is SASEGT in the germline V gene. The CDR3 totals 13 residues. CDR3 sequence (DNA): TGTGCCAGCAGCGCCGCCAGGGTTGAAAAACTGTTTTTT. Its translation: CASSAARVEKLFF.

The CDR3 DNA reads as TGTGCCAGCACCCACATCCGGGAAGGCACAGATACGCAGTATTTT. Its translation: CASTHIREGTDTQYF. The rearrangement joins TRBV6-6 to TRBJ2-3; tentative D call: TRBD2 (5 bases). The CDR3 has 15 residues. CDR1 and CDR2 (germline): MNHNY, SVGAGI (reference sequence). V dropped 7 bases and J dropped 1 base, with 15 bases sitting between them.

The chain has TRBV6-5 and TRBJ1-1; tentative D call: TRBD1 (5 bases). Trimming left V 8 bases short and J 6 bases short, with 22 bases between. CDR1 and CDR2 from the germline V gene are MNHEY and SVGAGI. The CDR3 has 15 residues. CDR3 sequence: CASQSPGEGLAEAFF. The CDR3, as DNA: TGTGCCAGCCAATCCCCCGGGGAGGGGCTTGCTGAAGCTTTCTTT.

DNA of the CDR3: TGTGCCAGCAGCCAGGACAGGAGAAATTCACCCCTCCACTTT. Protein product: CASSQDRRNSPLHF. The chain uses TRBV6-5 and TRBJ1-6, with 7 bases matching TRBD1. The germline CDR1 and CDR2 sequences are MNHEY and SVGAGI. The ends lost 6 bases at V and 7 bases at J; junction bases unmatched: 6. The CDR3 covers 14 residues.

This clone was counted between two and nine times. The chain carries TRBV5-6 and TRBJ1-1, with 11 bases identical to TRBD1. The junction had 10 bases not matched to a gene; V was cut back by 0 bases and J by 6 bases. The CDR3 is 17 amino acids. Looked up from germline, CDR1 is SGHDT and CDR2 is YYEEEE. CDR3 protein: CASSLGTGGPSRSEAFF. CDR3 in DNA: TGTGCCAGCAGCTTGGGGACAGGGGGCCCCTCAAGGTCTGAAGCTTTCTTT. Supplemented by reference TRBV5-6 and TRBJ1-1, the full variable domain reads DAGVTQSPTHLIKTRGQQVTLRCSPKSGHDTVSWYQQALGQGPQFIFQYYEEEERQRGNFPDRFSGHQFPNYSSELNVNALLLGDSALYLCASSLGTGGPSRSEAFFGQGTRLTVV.

The rearrangement joins TRBV9 to TRBJ2-6; 12 nucleotides agree with TRBD1. J gave up 0 bases and V 0 bases, and 7 bases lay outside the gene matches. Looked up from germline, CDR1 is SGDLS and CDR2 is YYNGEE. This CDR3 comprises 20 residues. CDR3 residues: CASSVVGTGGSYSGANVLTF. CDR3 nucleotide sequence: TGTGCCAGCAGCGTAGTTGGGACAGGGGGCTCATACTCTGGGGCCAACGTCCTGACTTTC.

Of note for this clone: In the same sample, other DNA sequences code for this CDR3. This chain joins TRBV18 and TRBJ1-1; no reliable D call. The CDR3 is made up of 13 amino acids. V dropped 4 bases and J dropped 2 bases, with 8 bases sitting between them. Germline V gene sequence: CDR1 KGHSH, CDR2 LQKENI. The CDR3 DNA is TGTGCCAGCTCACTCCAAAAAAACACTGAAGCTTTCTTT. Its protein product is CASSLQKNTEAFF.

The rearrangement joins TRBV2 to TRBJ1-5; TRBD1 is a possible D gene (5 bases). Trimming pared 1 base from V and 6 bases from J, leaving 10 bases between. The CDR3 is made up of 14 amino acids. The germline gives CDR1 SNHLY, CDR2 FYNNEI. In DNA form, the CDR3 reads TGTGCCAGCAGTGAAGGCAGGGCGTCTCAGCCCCAGCATTTT. This encodes CASSEGRASQPQHF.

J is TRBJ1-1 and V is TRBV7-9, with a weak D call TRBD1 (6 bases). The germline V gene has CDR1 SEHNR and CDR2 FQNEAQ (reference sequence). V was shortened by 3 bases and J by 0 bases, with 11 bases between the two germline ends. This CDR3 contains 15 residues. The CDR3 loop reads CASSLRTAMNTEAFF. The CDR3 nucleotides read TGTGCCAGCAGCTTGCGGACAGCCATGAACACTGAAGCTTTCTTT.

The rearrangement uses TRBV19 and TRBJ1-1; D is perhaps TRBD1 (5 bases). This CDR3 comprises 13 residues. V lost 3 bases, J lost 5 bases, and 10 bases lay in between. Germline V gene lookup returns CDR1 LNHDA and CDR2 SQIVND (reference sequence). The CDR3 spells CASSIGQGTEAFF. The CDR3 DNA sequence: TGTGCCAGTAGTATCGGCCAGGGAACTGAAGCTTTCTTT.

V gene TRBV5-1 combines with J gene TRBJ1-4; TRBD1 might be the D (6 bases). Trimming removed 4 bases from V and 8 bases from J, with 21 bases in between. Per the germline V gene, CDR1 is SGHRS and CDR2 is YFSETQ. This CDR3 is 16 amino acids long. The CDR3 nucleotides are TGCGCCAGCAGCACCTCCGGGACACGGCAGGGAGAAAAACTGTTTTTT. Protein sequence: CASSTSGTRQGEKLFF.

The rearrangement uses TRBV5-1 and TRBJ2-3; 8 bases fit TRBD2. V dropped 2 bases and J dropped 2; count of bases not matched to a gene: 4. CDR1 and CDR2 (germline): SGHRS, YFSETQ. This CDR3 has 15 residues. Here the CDR3 DNA reads TGCGCCAGCAGCTTCCGGGGGGGGGACACAGATACGCAGTATTTT. It yields the protein CASSFRGGDTDTQYF.